The rows below give T cell receptor beta chains drawn from one sample of a study of radiotherapy plus CTLA-4 blockade in lung cancer. Data came from immunoSEQ multiplex PCR; TCRdb stores just in-frame clones and leaves some out. This sample yields 35,000 to 40,000 clones, of which more than 80% are seen a single time; about 5.8% belongs to the top ten. The sequenced sample was peripheral blood, obtained from a patient treated with radiotherapy plus ipilimumab. These receptors all come from a human donor with non-small cell lung cancer who had stable disease on radiotherapy plus ipilimumab. Both conserved end residues are trimmed from each CDR3. The D gene is left open where the match is weak.

TRBV7-2	TRBJ2-2	TRBD2	ASRLAGTNTGELF
TRBV4-3	TRBJ2-5	NA	ASSQELGGAANQETQY
TRBV19	TRBJ2-3	TRBD2	ASSPGVNLAGGADTQY
TRBV6-1	TRBJ1-2	NA	ASSEAGERLPGGYT
TRBV7-9	TRBJ1-5	TRBD1	ASSLVGGRTGGSNQPQH
TRBV29-1	TRBJ2-1	NA	SVAFRNEQF
TRBV7-9	TRBJ2-6	TRBD1	ASSLGTGGPSGANVLT
TRBV5-1	TRBJ1-2	TRBD1	ASSPGQGGYGYT
TRBV28	TRBJ1-2	NA	ASFPFGVNYGYT
TRBV7-9	TRBJ1-4	NA	ASSLGPSATNEKLF
TRBV5-4	TRBJ1-2	NA	ASSPQGGSYGYT
TRBV7-2	TRBJ1-1	NA	ASSSYINTEAF
TRBV7-2	TRBJ2-7	TRBD2	ASSLALAGSHEQY
TRBV30	TRBJ1-2	NA	ACVNYGYT
TRBV5-4	TRBJ2-3	NA	ASSPGPDFTSTDTQY
TRBV6-1	TRBJ2-1	TRBD2	ASSPGLAYYEQF